Listed here are 4 T cell receptor beta chains from one sample, sequenced in a study of T cell repertoires in cytomegalovirus infection. Using its own MiXCR run on the reads, TCRdb lists one record per CDR3 protein. The sample shows about 490,000 distinct CDR3 sequences, around 11% of them seen only once. The specimen sequenced was PBMCs. These receptors were collected from a human donor in good health (CMV status not recorded). Some clones in this sample may be carry-over from other donors' samples.

The chain recombines TRBV20-1 with TRBJ2-1; D is perhaps TRBD1 (5 bases). This CDR3 is 12 amino acids long. CDR1 and CDR2 from the germline V gene are DFQATT and SNEGSKA (reference sequence). Trimming took off 7 bases at V and 2 bases at J, with 9 bases between the two ends. CDR3: CSGAGPYNEQFF. CDR3 bases: TGCAGTGGGGCAGGGCCCTACAATGAGCAGTTCTTC.

This clonotype came up many times. This sequence joins TRBV3-1 and TRBJ1-4; 7 positions agree with TRBD1. CDR1 and CDR2 from the germline V gene are LGHDT and YNNKEL (reference sequence). The CDR3 covers 14 residues. The ends lost 8 bases at V and 8 bases at J; junction bases unmatched: 11. The CDR3 here is CASSQRDRGEKLFF. CDR3 nucleotides: TGTGCCAGCTCCCAGCGGGACAGAGGGGAAAAACTGTTTTTT.

The rearrangement uses TRBV20-1 and TRBJ2-1; 7 nucleotides align to TRBD2. There are 17 residues in the CDR3. The germline V gene has CDR1 DFQATT and CDR2 SNEGSKA (reference sequence). V trimming: 0 bases; J trimming: 3 bases; junction bases outside the gene matches: 11. The CDR3 sequence is CSARDPGGMGNYNEQFF. The CDR3, as DNA: TGCAGTGCTAGAGATCCGGGGGGAATGGGAAACTACAATGAGCAGTTCTTC.

Comments on this clonotype: A much larger clone is a single base away; this may be a read error. The chain's CDR3 is CASSPSGELIF. The DNA for the CDR3 is TGTGCCAGCAGTCCGTCCGGGGAGCTGATTTTT. The genes are TRBV12-3 or TRBV12-4 and TRBJ2-2, with D perhaps matching TRBD2 (5 bases). The CDR3 covers 11 residues.